This passage covers 16 T cell receptor beta chains from one sample sequenced in a study of cytomegalovirus exposure and HLA in healthy donors. With 60 Vbeta and 13 Jbeta primers, the PCR was carried out. Using immunoSEQ multiplex PCR, the repertoire was profiled, and TCRdb retains in-frame clones only, with some absent. The sample lists about 130,000 clones, over 70% seen once, with roughly 4% in the top ten. The sequencing input was PBMCs. These receptor sequences come from a middle-aged woman in good health and CMV-seronegative.

This clone was recorded a few times. This specimen includes other DNA sequences encoding the same CDR3. The chain couples TRBV4-2 to TRBJ2-5, with 7 bases that match TRBD2. The ends lost 1 base at V and 4 bases at J; junction bases unmatched: 9. This CDR3 region has 16 residues. Germline loops: CDR1 LGHNA, CDR2 YNFKEQ. For the CDR3, the DNA is TGTGCCAGCAGCCAAGCTTCTACGGGAGGCGGAGAGACCCAGTACTTC. Protein: CASSQASTGGGETQYF.

This clone showed up just a few times. The chain couples TRBV4-1 to TRBJ1-4; D uncertain. V gave up 3 bases and J gave up 6 bases, with 14 bases separating them. The CDR3 contains 15 residues. Per germline, CDR1 MGHRA and CDR2 YSYEKL. The CDR3 region has the DNA TGCGCCAGCAGCCACGGGCCAGAGAGGGATGAAAAACTGTTTTTT. It translates to CASSHGPERDEKLFF.

The chain couples TRBV7-3 to TRBJ2-7; TRBD1 aligns across 10 bases. The V segment lost 4 bases and the J segment 9 bases; nucleotides outside the gene matches: 9. Germline V CDR1 and CDR2: SGHTA, FQGTGA. CDR3 size: 14 residues. The CDR3 loop reads CASSSGTGEAAQYF. CDR3 nucleotides: TGTGCCAGCAGCTCCGGGACAGGGGAAGCAGCGCAGTACTTC.

This chain joins TRBV7-6 and TRBJ1-1, with D unresolved. Germline V gives CDR1 SGHVS, CDR2 FNYEAQ. The CDR3 has 13 amino acids. With 1 base removed from V and 1 base from J, the gap between germline ends came to 4 bases. The CDR3 protein is CASSLDQNTEAFF. CDR3 bases: TGTGCCAGCAGCTTAGATCAGAACACTGAAGCTTTCTTT.

V usage is TRBV7-9 and J usage is TRBJ2-1; 8 bases match TRBD1. Germline loops: CDR1 SEHNR, CDR2 FQNEAQ (reference sequence). V was pared by 5 bases and J by 2 bases, with 5 bases of the junction left unmatched. CDR3 length: 15 amino acids. In DNA form, the CDR3 reads TGTGCCAGCAGCACCCGGGACAGGCCCTACAATGAGCAGTTCTTC. Its translation is CASSTRDRPYNEQFF.

The V and J genes are TRBV5-1 and TRBJ2-5; 7 bases agree with TRBD1. Germline lookup yields CDR1 SGHRS and CDR2 YFSETQ. V lost 5 bases to trimming and J lost 0 bases; unmatched junction nucleotides: 10. The CDR3 runs to 16 residues. CDR3 residues: CASSSRGQRYQETQYF. The CDR3 nucleotides are TGCGCCAGCAGTAGCCGGGGACAGAGGTACCAAGAGACCCAGTACTTC. Full variable domain (rest looked up from reference TRBV5-1 and TRBJ2-5): KAGVTQTPRYLIKTRGQQVTLSCSPISGHRSVSWYQQTPGQGLQFLFEYFSETQRNKGNFPGRFSGRQFSNSRSEMNVSTLELGDSALYLCASSSRGQRYQETQYFGPGTRLLVL.

Written as DNA, the CDR3 is TGTGCCAGCAGTGATCGGACTAGCTGGCAGTTCTTC. Translation gives CASSDRTSWQFF. This sequence joins TRBV2 and TRBJ2-1; TRBD2 agrees at 8 bases. Looked up from germline, CDR1 is SNHLY and CDR2 is FYNNEI. CDR3 length: 12 amino acids. V lost 3 bases and J lost 12; bases outside the gene matches: 4.

The chain combines TRBV9 with TRBJ2-2; 8 bases are a match to TRBD2. This CDR3 is 15 amino acids long. With V trimmed by 2 bases and J by 6 bases, 6 bases remained unmatched. The germline V gene has CDR1 SGDLS and CDR2 YYNGEE. CDR3 DNA sequence: TGTGCCAGCAGCGTTGACCGGGAGGGCCCCGGGGAGCTGTTTTTT. The encoded protein is CASSVDREGPGELFF. The entire variable domain, with the rest obtained from reference TRBV9 and TRBJ2-2, is as follows: DSGVTQTPKHLITATGQRVTLRCSPRSGDLSVYWYQQSLDQGLQFLIQYYNGEERAKGNILERFSAQQFPDLHSELNLSSLELGDSALYFCASSVDREGPGELFFGEGSRLTVL.

The J gene is TRBJ2-1, the V gene TRBV9; 9 positions agree with TRBD2. This CDR3 is 15 amino acids long. Looked up from germline, CDR1 is SGDLS and CDR2 is YYNGEE. The V segment lost 0 bases and the J segment 5 bases; nucleotides outside the gene matches: 3. CDR3 DNA: TGTGCCAGCAGCGTAGAACTAGCGGGTAACAATGAGCAGTTCTTC. This codes for CASSVELAGNNEQFF.

This chain connects TRBV11-1 to TRBJ1-1; 9 nucleotides match TRBD1. There are 15 residues in the CDR3. Germline V gene sequence: CDR1 SGHAT, CDR2 FQDESV (reference sequence). V trimming: 2 bases; J trimming: 6 bases; junction bases outside the gene matches: 7. CDR3 amino acids: CASSLIGTGSPEAFF. The CDR3 DNA is TGTGCCAGCAGCTTAATAGGGACAGGGAGCCCTGAAGCTTTCTTT.

V gene TRBV6-5 combines with J gene TRBJ2-1; TRBD1 is a possible D gene (5 bases). The CDR3 is 14 amino acids. Germline CDR1 reads MNHEY; CDR2 reads SVGAGI. Trimming stripped 2 bases from V and 7 bases from J, with 12 bases between. The CDR3 DNA is TGTGCCAGCAGTTACAGGGGAAAGGTGAATGAGCAGTTCTTC. This sequence encodes CASSYRGKVNEQFF.

The rearrangement uses TRBV6-1 and TRBJ2-7; possible D gene TRBD2, 6 bases. This CDR3 region has 15 residues. CDR1 and CDR2 from the germline V gene are MNHNS and SASEGT. V lost 7 bases, J lost 0 bases, and 16 bases lay in between. The CDR3 nucleotides are TGTGCCAGCAATCGAGGACTATCGAGCTCCTACGAGCAGTACTTC. This codes for CASNRGLSSSYEQYF.

V usage is TRBV19 and J usage is TRBJ2-2, with no clear D. In germline, CDR1 is LNHDA, CDR2 SQIVND (reference sequence). The CDR3 runs to 14 residues. V dropped 8 bases and J dropped 1 base, with 11 bases sitting between them. The CDR3 sequence is CASQTVLNTGELFF. The CDR3 DNA follows: TGTGCCAGTCAGACTGTCTTGAACACCGGGGAGCTGTTTTTT. The whole variable domain, remainder taken from reference TRBV19 and TRBJ2-2, is DGGITQSPKYLFRKEGQNVTLSCEQNLNHDAMYWYRQDPGQGLRLIYYSQIVNDFQKGDIAEGYSVSREKKESFPLTVTSAQKNPTAFYLCASQTVLNTGELFFGEGSRLTVL.

This chain joins TRBV29-1 and TRBJ1-2, with 7 nucleotides matching TRBD1. The CDR3 loop spans 15 amino acids. J was trimmed by 2 bases and V by 4 bases; bases with no gene match: 10. Germline V gene sequence: CDR1 SQVTM, CDR2 ANQGSEA. The CDR3 region is CSVGGTVASNYGYTF. CDR3 in DNA: TGCAGCGTTGGCGGGACAGTGGCCTCCAACTATGGCTACACCTTC.

The V gene is TRBV7-2, the J gene TRBJ1-5; the match to TRBD1 covers 8 bases. V lost 5 bases to trimming and J lost 2 bases; unmatched junction nucleotides: 2. CDR1 is SGHTA and CDR2 is FQGNSA in the germline V gene. The CDR3 contains 14 residues. The CDR3 loop is CASSPTGGNQPQHF. The CDR3, as DNA: TGTGCCAGCAGCCCGACAGGGGGCAATCAGCCCCAGCATTTT.

The rearrangement joins TRBV11-2 to TRBJ1-3; the D is unclear. Germline V gives CDR1 SGHAT, CDR2 FQNNGV. V was clipped by 4 bases and J by 1 base, with 5 bases between them. The CDR3 spans 13 residues. CDR3 nucleotides: TGTGCCAGCAGCTCCCCATCTGGAAACACCATATATTTT. Amino acid sequence: CASSSPSGNTIYF.